This T cell receptor beta chain appears in the sequencing data of a study of PD-1 blockade in classical Hodgkin lymphoma. CDR3 length: 15 residues. V dropped 0 bases and J dropped 9; count of bases not matched to a gene: 7. CDR1 is SGHRS and CDR2 is YFSETQ in the germline V gene. Every patient experienced relapse after autologous stem cell transplantation, and brentuximab vedotin exposure varied. Best response was recorded as complete response, partial response or progressive disease. Notes on the study in general: There was a significant rise in CD4+ TCR diversity by C4D1, with no such rise for CD8+. Newly diagnosed patients had diversity similar to the baseline diversity of complete responders.

On this clone: Its antigen remains unknown.

TCRdb's copy holds only in-frame clones and misses some; the assay was immunoSEQ multiplex PCR. The table records approximately 50,000 clones, roughly 91% of them present only once. This sequence originates from a human donor with classical Hodgkin lymphoma. The sample was peripheral blood mononuclear cells (PBMCs), taken before the second cycle of nivolumab. The V gene is TRBV5-1, the J gene TRBJ2-1; TRBD1 matches 9 bases. DNA for the CDR3: TGCGCCAGCAGCTTGGCCGAGACAGGGGGATCTGAGCAGTTCTTC. Amino acids: CASSLAETGGSEQFF. Variable domain in full (rest from reference TRBV5-1 and TRBJ2-1): KAGVTQTPRYLIKTRGQQVTLSCSPISGHRSVSWYQQTPGQGLQFLFEYFSETQRNKGNFPGRFSGRQFSNSRSEMNVSTLELGDSALYLCASSLAETGGSEQFFGPGTRLTVL.